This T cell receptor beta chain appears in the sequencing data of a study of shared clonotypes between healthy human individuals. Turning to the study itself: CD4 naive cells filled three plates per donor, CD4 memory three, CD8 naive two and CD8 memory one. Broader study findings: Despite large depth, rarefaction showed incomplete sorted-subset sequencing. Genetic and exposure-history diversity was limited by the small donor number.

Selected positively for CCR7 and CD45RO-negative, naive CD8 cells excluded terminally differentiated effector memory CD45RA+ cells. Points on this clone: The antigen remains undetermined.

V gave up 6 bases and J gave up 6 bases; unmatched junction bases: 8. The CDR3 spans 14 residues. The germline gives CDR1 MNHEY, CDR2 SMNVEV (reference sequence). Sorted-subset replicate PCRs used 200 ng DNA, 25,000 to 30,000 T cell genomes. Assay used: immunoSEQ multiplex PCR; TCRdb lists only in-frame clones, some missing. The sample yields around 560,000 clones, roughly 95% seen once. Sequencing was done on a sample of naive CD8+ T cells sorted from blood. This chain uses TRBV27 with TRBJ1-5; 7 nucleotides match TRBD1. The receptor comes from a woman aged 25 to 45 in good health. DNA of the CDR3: TGTGCCAGCAGCGTAATCGGGACAGCTCAGCCCCAGCATTTT. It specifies CASSVIGTAQPQHF.